This T cell receptor beta chain was recovered during a study of STAT5B mutations in CD4+ large granular lymphocyte leukemia. Data came from immunoSEQ multiplex PCR; TCRdb stores just in-frame clones and leaves some out. The table has 45,000 to 55,000 clones, approximately 70% seen once. This CDR3 has 11 amino acids. In germline, CDR1 is DFQATT, CDR2 SNEGSKA (reference sequence). V lost 8 bases and J 1 base, leaving 8 bases between the germline ends. The source of this sequence is a human donor in good health. Input material: CD4+ T cells from blood buffy coats. The V and J genes are TRBV20-1 and TRBJ1-1; D remains unclear. The DNA for the CDR3 is TGCAGTCCGTCGGGGAACACTGAAGCTTTCTTT. Protein: CSPSGNTEAFF.